This TCR beta chain comes out of a study of T cells in Graves' hyperthyroidism and ophthalmopathy. Patients having uncontrolled infection, another autoimmune disease, pregnancy or lactation were not included. Comments on this clonotype: Its antigen is unidentified.

Amplification targeted TCR beta CDR3 regions from RNA transcripts. With the HTBI primer set, the TCR CDR3 went through a first round of RT-PCR. TCRdb recomputed calls from the multiplex PCR reads with MiXCR, one row per CDR3 protein. The profile covers 650,000 to 750,000 distinct CDR3 sequences, with 14% appearing a single time and roughly 10% taken by the ten largest. General study findings and limits: Ophthalmopathy, as predicted by the model, came a median around 6.7 months after the prediction. Ophthalmopathy cases were set apart from stable hyperthyroidism by a 13 V-J model.

The CDR3 has 16 residues. Germline assignment: CDR1 SGHKS and CDR2 YYEKEE (reference sequence). Losses at the gene ends were 4 bases for V and 4 bases for J; bases not matched to a gene: 11. What was sequenced was blood. This sequence was found in a woman aged 18 to 35 with Graves' hyperthyroidism. The rearrangement links TRBV5-5 to TRBJ2-7; the match to TRBD2 covers 10 bases. CDR3 sequence reads: CASSPGGLAIEYEQYF. In DNA, the CDR3 is TGTGCCAGCAGCCCTGGGGGACTAGCGATCGAGTACGAGCAGTACTTC.